A single sample is the source of the 19 T cell receptor beta chains below, sequenced in a study of T cells in Graves' hyperthyroidism and ophthalmopathy. Amplified regions were TCR beta CDR3 sequences from RNA transcripts. HTBI primers were employed in a first-round RT-PCR of the TCR CDR3. One entry per CDR3 protein results from TCRdb running MiXCR on the multiplex PCR reads. The data hold approximately 420,000 distinct CDR3 sequences, with about 16% observed a single time. Sequenced input: blood. These receptors were taken from a young woman with Graves' hyperthyroidism.

This clonotype showed up just a few times. The chain recombines TRBV6-1 with TRBJ1-1, with 9 bases fitting TRBD1. The CDR3 is 15 residues long. Trimming removed 7 bases from V and 6 bases from J; junction bases left unmatched: 12. Per germline, CDR1 MNHNS and CDR2 SASEGT. The CDR3 DNA reads as TGTGCCAGCATCCACGTCCCGGGACAGGGTGCTGAAGCTTTCTTT. Translated: CASIHVPGQGAEAFF.

This clonotype was detected only a few times. The chain combines TRBV6-1 with TRBJ1-2, with 9 bases that match TRBD1. The CDR3 runs 14 residues. Germline CDR1 and CDR2: MNHNS and SASEGT. V shed 8 bases, J shed 4 bases, and the junction held 8 bases outside the gene matches. DNA for the CDR3: TGTGCCAGCGAACAGGGGGCTAAAGGCTATGGCTACACCTTC. This sequence encodes CASEQGAKGYGYTF.

This clonotype was seen at least ten times. The chain has TRBV25-1 and TRBJ2-3; 10 positions match TRBD2. This CDR3 has 16 amino acids. The V and J ends lost 5 bases and 8 bases, in that order; junction bases with no gene match: 13. CDR1 is MGHDK, CDR2 SYGVNS, per germline. CDR3 DNA: TGTGCCAGCAGTTCCCCGGGACTAGCGAGATCTGGTACGCAGTATTTT. This gives the protein CASSSPGLARSGTQYF.

In its sample, this clonotype was seen a few times. This rearrangement joins TRBV3-1 to TRBJ1-2; tentatively, D is TRBD1 (6 bases). V was trimmed by 0 bases and J by 0 bases, leaving 11 bases between them. The CDR3 length is 16 residues. The germline V gene has CDR1 LGHDT and CDR2 YNNKEL (reference sequence). The CDR3 DNA is TGTGCCAGCAGCCAAGATCAGGGGCCGGCTAACTATGGCTACACCTTC. This translates into CASSQDQGPANYGYTF.

This clonotype has ten or more counts. The V call is TRBV25-1, the J call TRBJ1-6; D perhaps matches TRBD1 (5 bases). The V gene's germline CDR1 is MGHDK and CDR2 SYGVNS. V dropped 7 bases and J dropped 5 bases, with 12 bases sitting between them. This CDR3 spans 14 amino acids. CDR3: CASKGQGDNSPLHF. The CDR3 DNA follows: TGTGCCAGCAAAGGCCAAGGGGATAATTCACCCCTCCACTTT.

This clonotype was seen at least ten times. V usage is TRBV20-1 and J usage is TRBJ2-3, with 10 bases fitting TRBD2. The CDR3 totals 17 residues. Unmatched junction bases numbered 11, after V lost 4 bases and J lost 1 base. From germline, CDR1 is DFQATT and CDR2 SNEGSKA (reference sequence). CDR3 loop: CSATLALAGEGTDTQYF. DNA of the CDR3: TGCAGTGCTACTTTGGCGCTAGCGGGAGAAGGCACAGATACGCAGTATTTT.

At least ten counts were recorded for this clonotype. The gene calls are TRBV2 and TRBJ2-4, with 7 bases identical to TRBD1. From germline, CDR1 is SNHLY and CDR2 FYNNEI. The CDR3 is made up of 15 amino acids. The trim removed 5 bases at V and 8 bases at J, leaving 12 bases unmatched. The CDR3: CASSFRQGGVDIQYF. CDR3 nucleotide sequence: TGTGCCAGCAGTTTTAGACAGGGCGGTGTGGACATTCAGTACTTC.

This clonotype was observed a few times. CDR3 sequence reads: CASSVGDRVYSGNTIYF. The CDR3 nucleotides read TGTGCCAGCAGCGTAGGGGACAGGGTCTACTCTGGAAACACCATATATTTT. The chain uses TRBV9 and TRBJ1-3; TRBD1 aligns across 9 bases. The germline V gene has CDR1 SGDLS and CDR2 YYNGEE. Trimming took 0 bases from V and 0 from J; bases not matched to a gene: 4. CDR3 size: 17 residues.

The rearrangement joins TRBV15 to TRBJ2-1; 7 bases fit TRBD1. The trim removed 0 bases at V and 5 bases at J, leaving 10 bases unmatched. The CDR3 sequence is 17 residues long. The germline V gene has CDR1 LNHNV and CDR2 YYDKDF (reference sequence). The CDR3 reads CATSREVLGQFNNEQFF. The CDR3 DNA is TGTGCCACCAGCAGAGAAGTTTTGGGACAGTTTAACAATGAGCAGTTCTTC.

V gene TRBV20-1 combines with J gene TRBJ1-4; no clear D gene. The germline V gene has CDR1 DFQATT and CDR2 SNEGSKA (reference sequence). V was clipped by 1 base and J by 8 bases, with 20 bases between them. The CDR3 is 16 amino acids. The CDR3 protein is CSARGPAEGSVEKLFF. As DNA, the CDR3 is TGCAGTGCTAGAGGCCCCGCGGAGGGCAGCGTGGAAAAACTGTTTTTT.

There are many counts of this clonotype. The chain carries TRBV28 and TRBJ1-2; 8 bases map to TRBD1. The length of the CDR3 is 12 residues. Trimming took 2 bases from V and 10 from J; bases not matched to a gene: 3. Germline V gene sequence: CDR1 MDHEN, CDR2 SYDVKM. Here the CDR3 reads CASSLRQGSYTF. The DNA for the CDR3 is TGTGCCAGCAGTTTAAGACAGGGGTCCTACACCTTC.

This clonotype has only a few counts. V usage is TRBV3-1 and J usage is TRBJ2-7; no clear D gene. This CDR3 is 14 amino acids long. The V gene's germline CDR1 is LGHDT and CDR2 YNNKEL (reference sequence). Trimming shortened V by 0 bases and J by 6 bases, and 12 bases separated the two germline ends. The CDR3 DNA follows: TGTGCCAGCAGCCAAGAGGTCTCGATGGGCGAGCAGTACTTC. It encodes CASSQEVSMGEQYF.

The genes are TRBV6-2 or TRBV6-3 and TRBJ2-4, with D possibly TRBD2 on 6 matching bases. Germline-derived CDR1 and CDR2 are MNHEY and SVGEGT. The V gene lost 2 bases and the J gene lost 3 bases, with 29 bases spanning the gap. The CDR3 has 21 amino acids. CDR3 DNA: TGTGCCAGCAGTTACGGGGTTTCGCGGGGTTTCTGGTCCTTAGGCAAAAACATTCAGTACTTC. This translates into CASSYGVSRGFWSLGKNIQYF.

This clonotype has more than one count but fewer than ten. The chain carries TRBV19 and TRBJ2-2, with TRBD1 as a possible D gene (7 bases). Germline CDR1 reads LNHDA; CDR2 reads SQIVND (reference sequence). This CDR3 spans 15 amino acids. Trimming cost V 11 bases and J 1 base, with 17 bases left between them. For the CDR3, the DNA is TGTGCCGTAAGGCGGGGACAGCTGAACACCGGGGAGCTGTTTTTT. This translates into CAVRRGQLNTGELFF.

This clonotype was seen at least ten times. The CDR3 protein is CASSDGHEQYF. CDR3 bases: TGTGCCAGCAGCGACGGACACGAGCAGTACTTC. The J gene is TRBJ2-7, the V gene TRBV7-8; D not certain. Germline CDR1 and CDR2: SGHVS and FQNEAQ. Trimming pared 5 bases from V and 5 bases from J, leaving 7 bases between. The CDR3 length is 11 residues.

This clonotype has ten or more counts. This chain connects TRBV9 to TRBJ1-1, with D uncertain. The CDR3 runs 14 residues. Per the germline V gene, CDR1 is SGDLS and CDR2 is YYNGEE. V lost 3 bases and J lost 1, with 10 bases in between. Here the CDR3 reads CASSEYSRNTEAFF. CDR3 coding DNA: TGTGCCAGCAGCGAGTATAGTAGGAACACTGAAGCTTTCTTT.

This clonotype appeared many times. This sequence joins TRBV3-1 and TRBJ2-7; perhaps TRBD1 as D (5 bases). The CDR3 consists of 14 residues. Germline V gene data show CDR1 as LGHDT and CDR2 as YNNKEL (reference sequence). V lost 3 bases to trimming and J lost 3 bases, with 12 bases between them. The CDR3 spells CASSQIDSRYEQYF. The CDR3 DNA sequence: TGTGCCAGCAGCCAGATAGACAGCCGCTACGAGCAGTACTTC.

This clonotype was seen at least ten times. The chain joins TRBV5-1 to TRBJ2-1; D remains ambiguous. Trimming pared 4 bases from V and 3 bases from J, leaving 11 bases between. Looked up from germline, CDR1 is SGHRS and CDR2 is YFSETQ. The CDR3 has 14 residues. CDR3 nucleotides: TGCGCCAGCAGCCTAGAGCCTTTCTACAATGAGCAGTTCTTC. Its protein product is CASSLEPFYNEQFF.

This clonotype has a handful of counts. This may be a read error: a much more frequent sequence differs by one nucleotide. This chain joins TRBV30 and TRBJ2-1; D is possibly TRBD2 (6 bases). CDR3 size: 14 residues. CDR1 and CDR2 (germline): GTSNPN, SVGIG (reference sequence). The CDR3 DNA sequence: TGTGCCTGGGGAGCGGGCAGCTCCTACACTGAGCAGTTCTTC. As protein: CAWGAGSSYTEQFF.